The rows below give T cell receptor beta chains drawn from one sample of a study of T-cell memory formation after mild COVID-19. TCRdb passed the 5' RACE reads through MiXCR, listing each CDR3 protein once. Among fewer than 650,000 distinct CDR3 sequences listed, roughly 17% were seen once. What was sequenced was PBMCs or a T cell subset sorted from them (not recorded which). The receptors originated from an adult woman who had mild COVID-19 (a few samples of this study predate the infection). Cell type and time point are not known. The CDR3 runs from the conserved cysteine through the conserved F or W. Fields, in order: clone size, V gene, D gene, J gene, CDR3 protein, CDR3 DNA. D genes are given only for firm matches. Size values are once, few and many counts, or a class for expanded clones, and some rows have none.

>.|TRBV5-1|.|TRBJ2-7
CASSPDSADSYEQYF
TGCGCCAGCAGCCCGGACAGCGCCGACTCCTACGAGCAGTACTTC
>few|TRBV11-3|TRBD2|TRBJ2-1
CASSFSGLAGGPGNEQFF
TGTGCCAGCAGCTTCTCGGGACTAGCGGGAGGGCCAGGGAATGAGCAGTTCTTC
>few|TRBV7-3|TRBD1|TRBJ1-1
CASSLNAGGRTEAFF
TGTGCCAGCAGCTTAAACGCAGGGGGTCGGACTGAAGCTTTCTTT
>.|TRBV30|TRBD2|TRBJ2-3
CAWSRRGGGSSADTQYF
TGTGCCTGGAGCCGACGTGGAGGCGGGAGTTCCGCAGATACGCAGTATTTT
>.|TRBV13|.|TRBJ2-2
CASSFYRVPNTGELFF
TGTGCCAGCAGCTTCTACAGGGTTCCGAACACCGGGGAGCTGTTTTTT
>many|TRBV12-3/TRBV12-4|.|TRBJ1-6
CASSLEPSPLHF
TGTGCCAGCAGTTTAGAGCCTTCACCCCTCCACTTT
>.|TRBV5-5|.|TRBJ2-1
CASSSGFNGGNEQFF
TGTGCCAGCAGCTCAGGGTTCAATGGAGGAAATGAGCAGTTCTTC
>few|TRBV7-2|.|TRBJ1-5
CASSLAWSNQPQHF
TGTGCCAGCAGCTTAGCTTGGAGCAATCAGCCCCAGCATTTT
>.|TRBV12-3/TRBV12-4|.|TRBJ2-5
CASSFRVASQETQYF
TGTGCCAGCAGTTTTAGGGTAGCGTCTCAAGAGACCCAGTACTTC
>few|TRBV5-1|TRBD1|TRBJ1-1
CASSPGQGPLNTEAFF
TGCGCCAGCAGCCCTGGACAGGGGCCCTTGAACACTGAAGCTTTCTTT
>few|TRBV20-1|.|TRBJ2-7
CSGSAGEDYEQYF
TGCAGTGGTTCGGCAGGGGAGGACTACGAGCAGTACTTC
>few|TRBV10-3|TRBD2|TRBJ2-7
CAIGGTSNYEQYF
TGTGCCATCGGGGGGACTAGTAATTACGAGCAGTACTTC
>few|TRBV5-1|TRBD1|TRBJ1-2
CASSLGRDSPSNYGYTF
TGCGCCAGCAGCTTGGGGCGGGACAGTCCATCTAACTATGGCTACACCTTC
>.|TRBV6-6|TRBD1|TRBJ1-2
CASNYSSPGQGDGYTF
TGTGCCAGCAATTACTCCAGCCCGGGACAGGGGGATGGCTACACCTTC
>.|TRBV4-2|.|TRBJ1-2
CASSQDIGDGYTF
TGTGCCAGCAGCCAAGATATAGGGGATGGCTACACCTTC
>.|TRBV6-1|.|TRBJ1-5
CASSWTEMGNQPQHF
TGTGCCAGCAGCTGGACAGAAATGGGCAATCAGCCCCAGCATTTT
>many|TRBV18|TRBD1|TRBJ2-1
CASSSDRGAYNEQFF
TGTGCCAGCTCGTCCGACAGGGGTGCCTACAATGAGCAGTTCTTC
>few|TRBV19|TRBD1|TRBJ2-4
CASSVTGVNIQYF
TGTGCCAGTAGTGTGACAGGGGTGAACATTCAGTACTTC
>.|TRBV18|.|TRBJ2-1
CASSLRSADEQFF
TGTGCCAGCTCTCTCCGGTCGGCCGATGAGCAGTTCTTC